The 26 T cell receptor beta chains below all came from one sample that was sequenced in a study of immune cell composition in non-small cell lung cancer. Only in-frame clones appear in the TCRdb table, and some are missing; sequencing was by immunoSEQ multiplex PCR. The table shows around 6,300 clones, with roughly three quarters occurring only once. Normal lung sampling was at least 3 cm from the tumour, as distant as possible. Sequencing was performed on non-adjacent lung tissue. The receptor set was obtained from a human donor with non-small cell lung cancer.

This sequence joins TRBV6-5 and TRBJ1-4; D not certain. This CDR3 comprises 15 residues. Germline V lookup: CDR1 MNHEY, CDR2 SVGAGI. V lost 8 bases and J lost 2, with 15 bases in between. The CDR3 DNA reads TGTGCCAGCGGAAATCGTCGAGGGACTAATGAAAAACTGTTTTTT. It codes for CASGNRRGTNEKLFF.

This clone was found a few times. This chain joins TRBV4-3 and TRBJ1-5, with 9 bases lining up with TRBD1. The CDR3 runs 17 residues. Trimming at V came to 0 bases and at J to 6 bases, leaving 9 bases not matched to a gene. Germline lookup yields CDR1 LGHNA and CDR2 YSLEER. CDR3 residues: CASSQDPPGQGSQPQHF. DNA for the CDR3: TGCGCCAGCAGCCAAGACCCTCCGGGACAGGGCAGTCAGCCCCAGCATTTT.

The sample holds one count of this clone. The chain carries TRBV15 and TRBJ2-1; the match to TRBD2 covers 14 bases. The V gene's germline CDR1 is LNHNV and CDR2 YYDKDF (reference sequence). The junction had 10 bases not matched to a gene; V was cut back by 7 bases and J by 8 bases. This CDR3 contains 16 residues. CDR3 in amino acids: CATKPGTSGSRYEQFF. The CDR3 DNA reads TGTGCCACCAAACCTGGGACTAGCGGGAGTAGGTATGAGCAGTTCTTC.

This clone was found a few times. The chain carries TRBV10-1 and TRBJ2-7; D uncertain. Trimming removed 5 bases from V and 2 bases from J, with 4 bases in between. Looked up from germline, CDR1 is WNHNN and CDR2 is SYGVQD (reference sequence). The CDR3 is 11 residues long. The CDR3: CASSITYEQYF. The CDR3 coding sequence is TGCGCCAGCAGTATAACCTACGAGCAGTACTTC.

This rearrangement joins TRBV28 to TRBJ1-5, with D uncertain. This CDR3 spans 11 amino acids. Germline CDR1 reads MDHEN; CDR2 reads SYDVKM. The ends were cut back, 3 bases at V and 9 bases at J, with 6 bases in the middle. The CDR3 sequence is CASSFSGPQHF. CDR3 DNA sequence: TGTGCCAGCAGTTTTTCCGGGCCCCAGCATTTT.

The chain joins TRBV6-4 to TRBJ2-5, with 9 bases identical to TRBD2. The CDR3 runs 16 residues. Germline loops: CDR1 MRHNA, CDR2 SNTAGT. V shed 2 bases and J 5 bases; nucleotides not matched to a gene: 9. The CDR3 loop reads CASSDDAAGGPETQYF. CDR3 DNA: TGTGCCAGCAGTGACGACGCGGCGGGGGGGCCTGAGACCCAGTACTTC.

The chain uses TRBV11-3 and TRBJ2-3; TRBD2 is a possible D gene (5 bases). With 5 bases removed from V and 4 bases from J, the gap between germline ends came to 16 bases. This CDR3 comprises 15 residues. Germline-derived CDR1 and CDR2 are SGHNT and YENEEA. In DNA form, the CDR3 reads TGTGCCAGCAGCCGAGAGGGTAGGGTGGCAGATACGCAGTATTTT. Translation: CASSREGRVADTQYF.

CDR3 residues: CASTKGQGYVNTIYF. For the CDR3, the DNA is TGTGCCAGCACAAAAGGACAGGGATACGTAAACACCATATATTTT. This sequence joins TRBV9 and TRBJ1-3, with TRBD1 matching 8 bases. The CDR3 runs 15 residues. V lost 6 bases to trimming and J lost 6 bases; unmatched junction nucleotides: 11. The germline V gene encodes CDR1 SGDLS and CDR2 YYNGEE.

The chain combines TRBV27 with TRBJ2-3; 15 nucleotides line up with TRBD2. The CDR3 length is 16 residues. Germline CDR1 is MNHEY and CDR2 is SMNVEV (reference sequence). V lost 8 bases to trimming and J lost 6 bases; unmatched junction nucleotides: 9. The CDR3: CASGPIGLAGGDTQYF. DNA of the CDR3: TGTGCCAGCGGGCCTATCGGACTAGCGGGAGGGGATACGCAGTATTTT.

J is TRBJ2-7 and V is TRBV5-6; D perhaps matches TRBD2 (6 bases). This CDR3 spans 15 amino acids. Trimming cost V 0 bases and J 4 bases, with 14 bases left between them. Germline CDR1 reads SGHDT; CDR2 reads YYEEEE. CDR3 protein: CASSLGFLGTYEQYF. The CDR3 region has the DNA TGTGCCAGCAGCTTGGGGTTTTTGGGGACTTACGAGCAGTACTTC.

The genes are TRBV25-1 and TRBJ1-2; 8 bases match TRBD1. The CDR3 consists of 16 residues. V gave up 3 bases and J gave up 4 bases; unmatched junction bases: 10. CDR1 and CDR2 (germline): MGHDK, SYGVNS. The CDR3: CASSETPSDRGYGYTF. The CDR3 DNA sequence: TGTGCCAGCAGTGAGACACCCTCCGACAGGGGCTATGGCTACACCTTC.

Points on this clone: Other DNA sequences of this sample code for an identical CDR3. The chain employs TRBV9 and TRBJ2-3, with D maybe TRBD2 (6 bases). V gave up 0 bases and J gave up 4 bases, with 12 bases separating them. Germline CDR1 is SGDLS and CDR2 is YYNGEE. There are 15 residues in the CDR3. CDR3: CASSVAGTSADTQYF. The CDR3 DNA reads TGTGCCAGCAGCGTAGCCGGGACTTCAGCAGATACGCAGTATTTT. Filled out from reference TRBV9 and TRBJ2-3, the complete variable domain reads DSGVTQTPKHLITATGQRVTLRCSPRSGDLSVYWYQQSLDQGLQFLIQYYNGEERAKGNILERFSAQQFPDLHSELNLSSLELGDSALYFCASSVAGTSADTQYFGPGTRLTVL.

The chain carries TRBV5-1 and TRBJ2-3; 13 bases line up with TRBD2. V lost 0 bases and J lost 2; bases outside the gene matches: 3. The CDR3 covers 17 residues. Per the germline V gene, CDR1 is SGHRS and CDR2 is YFSETQ. CDR3 sequence: CASSLEGTSGATDTQYF. The CDR3, as DNA: TGCGCCAGCAGCTTGGAGGGGACTAGCGGGGCCACAGATACGCAGTATTTT.

DNA of the CDR3: TGTGCCAGCAGCTTAGGAGCGGTACAAGAGACCCAGTACTTC. Protein: CASSLGAVQETQYF. This sequence joins TRBV7-2 and TRBJ2-5, with a tentative D call TRBD2 (5 bases). Germline V gene sequence: CDR1 SGHTA, CDR2 FQGNSA. The CDR3 totals 14 residues. V dropped 1 base and J dropped 2 bases, with 8 bases sitting between them.

The V call is TRBV5-4, the J call TRBJ2-1; possible D gene TRBD2, 5 bases. V lost 5 bases and J 4 bases, leaving 22 bases between the germline ends. The CDR3 consists of 17 residues. CDR1 is SGHNT, CDR2 YYREEE, per germline (reference sequence). In nucleotides, the CDR3 is TGTGCCAGCAGTTCCCCCCCGAGCGGTTTAACTTACAATGAGCAGTTCTTC. Its protein product is CASSSPPSGLTYNEQFF.

V and J are TRBV28 and TRBJ2-7; TRBD1 agrees at 8 bases. Germline CDR1 MDHEN, CDR2 SYDVKM. V was clipped by 4 bases and J by 5 bases; unmatched bases: 4. CDR3 length: 13 amino acids. The CDR3 sequence is CASSSTGGNEQYF. Written as DNA, the CDR3 is TGTGCCAGCAGTTCTACAGGGGGGAACGAGCAGTACTTC.

This clone was found a few times. This chain joins TRBV5-1 and TRBJ2-5, with TRBD2 identical over 11 bases. Trimming cost V 0 bases and J 5 bases; bases outside gene matches: 9. This CDR3 region has 17 residues. CDR1 SGHRS and CDR2 YFSETQ come from the germline V gene. CDR3 residues: CASSLEVAGGRLETQYF. CDR3 DNA sequence: TGCGCCAGCAGCTTGGAGGTAGCGGGGGGGCGATTGGAGACCCAGTACTTC.

The chain is built from TRBV27 and TRBJ1-5; D is possibly TRBD1 (6 bases). The CDR3 extends over 14 amino acids. With 8 bases removed from V and 0 bases from J, the gap between germline ends came to 11 bases. Germline loops: CDR1 MNHEY, CDR2 SMNVEV (reference sequence). This chain's CDR3 is CASPGQNSNQPQHF. CDR3 nucleotides: TGTGCCAGCCCCGGACAGAATAGCAATCAGCCCCAGCATTTT.

The rearrangement joins TRBV2 to TRBJ2-2, with 12 bases that match TRBD2. With 8 bases clipped from V and 0 bases from J, the junction kept 1 base outside the gene matches. The germline V gene has CDR1 SNHLY and CDR2 FYNNEI. This CDR3 contains 15 residues. This CDR3 reads CASGLAGSNTGELFF. The CDR3 nucleotides read TGTGCCAGCGGACTAGCGGGATCGAACACCGGGGAGCTGTTTTTT.

V is TRBV7-8 and J is TRBJ2-7; D perhaps matches TRBD1 (5 bases). CDR1 SGHVS and CDR2 FQNEAQ come from the germline V gene. V lost 2 bases, J lost 3 bases, and 17 bases lay in between. The CDR3 spans 16 residues. The DNA of the CDR3 is TGTGCCAGCAGCTTATCTCTCGCCGAGACAGTCTACGAGCAGTACTTC. Translating it yields CASSLSLAETVYEQYF.

This chain joins TRBV28 and TRBJ2-7; 7 positions agree with TRBD1. Germline V gene data show CDR1 as MDHEN and CDR2 as SYDVKM. Trimming took 5 bases from V and 2 from J; bases not matched to a gene: 3. The CDR3 covers 13 residues. The DNA for the CDR3 is TGTGCCAGCAGTCCGGGACAGACCTACGAGCAGTACTTC. Translated, it gives CASSPGQTYEQYF.

The table lists this clone with a count of one. The chain uses TRBV6-5 and TRBJ2-7; a possible D gene is TRBD1 (6 bases). This CDR3 region has 13 residues. Trimming stripped 9 bases from V and 1 base from J, with 13 bases between. The germline CDR1 and CDR2 sequences are MNHEY and SVGAGI. CDR3 nucleotide sequence: TGTGCCAGTTCGAGTACAGGGTCCTACGAGCAGTACTTC. This codes for CASSSTGSYEQYF.

On this clone: Other nucleotide sequences in the sample specify the same CDR3. This sequence joins TRBV5-1 and TRBJ1-1, with D perhaps TRBD1 (6 bases). V was trimmed by 4 bases and J by 0 bases, leaving 10 bases between them. The CDR3 runs to 14 residues. Germline V CDR1 and CDR2: SGHRS, YFSETQ. CDR3: CASSPTGMNTEAFF. The CDR3, as DNA: TGCGCCAGCAGCCCGACAGGTATGAACACTGAAGCTTTCTTT.

The chain is built from TRBV5-1 and TRBJ2-7; TRBD2 matches 7 bases. This CDR3 has 15 residues. V trimming: 6 bases; J trimming: 1 base; junction bases outside the gene matches: 10. CDR1 SGHRS and CDR2 YFSETQ come from the germline V gene. The CDR3 region is CASNMGGGGSYEQYF. The CDR3 DNA reads as TGCGCCAGCAACATGGGGGGGGGTGGTTCCTACGAGCAGTACTTC.

The rearrangement links TRBV4-3 to TRBJ2-1, with a possible D match to TRBD2 (6 bases). This CDR3 has 18 residues. In germline, CDR1 is LGHNA, CDR2 YSLEER. The V gene lost 0 bases and the J gene lost 4 bases, with 19 bases spanning the gap. Here the CDR3 DNA reads TGCGCCAGCAGCCAAGATCCGGGGGTCTGGACCGCTTACAATGAGCAGTTCTTC. This translates into CASSQDPGVWTAYNEQFF.

The chain recombines TRBV5-1 with TRBJ2-5; D not certain. Germline V gene data show CDR1 as SGHRS and CDR2 as YFSETQ. The CDR3 is 11 amino acids. Deletions cut 1 base from V and 5 bases from J, with 3 bases between. The CDR3 nucleotides are TGCGCCAGCAGCTTGCATGAGACCCAGTACTTC. Translation: CASSLHETQYF.